This entry describes one TCR beta chain. This record comes from a study of cytomegalovirus exposure and HLA in healthy donors. A multiplex PCR was run with 60 Vbeta primers and 13 Jbeta primers. The data were produced by immunoSEQ multiplex PCR, yet TCRdb's version contains in-frame clones alone and is incomplete. The profile covers 150,000 or so clones, with around 76% appearing a single time and approximately 7% taken by the ten largest. V lost 2 bases, J lost 2 bases, and 5 bases stayed unmatched. Germline V lookup: CDR1 MNHNY, CDR2 SVGAGI (reference sequence). The CDR3 covers 16 residues. This receptor was obtained from a male donor in good health and CMV-seronegative. Sequenced sample: PBMCs. The gene calls are TRBV6-6 and TRBJ2-2; 7 bases are a match to TRBD2. The CDR3: CASSYVTSVNTGELFF. The CDR3 nucleotides are TGTGCCAGCAGTTACGTCACTAGCGTTAACACCGGGGAGCTGTTTTTT.